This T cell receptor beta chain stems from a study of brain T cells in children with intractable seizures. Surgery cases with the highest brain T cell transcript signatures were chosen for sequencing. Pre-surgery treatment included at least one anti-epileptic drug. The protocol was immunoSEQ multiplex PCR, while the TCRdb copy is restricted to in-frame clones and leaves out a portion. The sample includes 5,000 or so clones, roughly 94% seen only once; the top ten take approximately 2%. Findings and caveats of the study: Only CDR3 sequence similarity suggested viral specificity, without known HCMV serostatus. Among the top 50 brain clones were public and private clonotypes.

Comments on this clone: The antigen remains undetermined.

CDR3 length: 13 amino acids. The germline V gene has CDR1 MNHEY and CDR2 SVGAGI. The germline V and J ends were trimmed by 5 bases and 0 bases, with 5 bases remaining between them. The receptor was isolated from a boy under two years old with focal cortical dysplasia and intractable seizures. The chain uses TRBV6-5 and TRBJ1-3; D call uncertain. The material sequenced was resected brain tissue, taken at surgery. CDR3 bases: TGTGCCAGCAGTCCCTCCTCTGGAAACACCATATATTTT. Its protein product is CASSPSSGNTIYF.